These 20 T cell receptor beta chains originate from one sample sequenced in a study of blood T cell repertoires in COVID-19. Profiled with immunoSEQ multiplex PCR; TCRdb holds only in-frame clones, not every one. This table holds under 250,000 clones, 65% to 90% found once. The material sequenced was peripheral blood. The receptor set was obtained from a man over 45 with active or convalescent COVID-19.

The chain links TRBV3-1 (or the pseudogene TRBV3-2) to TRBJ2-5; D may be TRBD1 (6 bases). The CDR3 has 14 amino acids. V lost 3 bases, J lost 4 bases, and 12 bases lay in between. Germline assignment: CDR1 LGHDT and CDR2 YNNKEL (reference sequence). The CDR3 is CASSQQGRAETQYF. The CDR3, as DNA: TGTGCCAGCAGCCAGCAGGGGCGGGCAGAGACCCAGTACTTC.

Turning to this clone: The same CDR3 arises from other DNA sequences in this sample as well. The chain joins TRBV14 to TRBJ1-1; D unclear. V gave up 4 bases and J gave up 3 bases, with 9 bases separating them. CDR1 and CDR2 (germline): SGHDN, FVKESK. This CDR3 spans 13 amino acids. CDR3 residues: CASSPPGYTEAFF. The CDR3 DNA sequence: TGTGCCAGCAGCCCCCCGGGGTACACTGAAGCTTTCTTT.

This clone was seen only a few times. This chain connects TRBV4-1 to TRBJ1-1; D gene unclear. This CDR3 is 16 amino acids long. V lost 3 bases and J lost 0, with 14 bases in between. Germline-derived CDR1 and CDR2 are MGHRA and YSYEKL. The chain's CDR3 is CASSQTGRGMNTEAFF. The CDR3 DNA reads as TGCGCCAGCAGCCAGACCGGAAGAGGCATGAACACTGAAGCTTTCTTT.

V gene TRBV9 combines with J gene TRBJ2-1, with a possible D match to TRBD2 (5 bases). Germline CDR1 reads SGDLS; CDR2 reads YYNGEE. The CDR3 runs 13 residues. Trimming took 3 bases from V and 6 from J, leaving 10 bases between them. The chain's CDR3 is CASSARVRNEQFF. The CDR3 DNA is TGTGCCAGCAGCGCGAGGGTTCGCAATGAGCAGTTCTTC.

For the CDR3, the DNA is TGTGCCAGCAGTCCACCCGGCGGGGAGTCCTACGAGCAGTACGTC. Translation gives CASSPPGGESYEQYV. The V call is TRBV2, the J call TRBJ2-7, with D perhaps TRBD2 (6 bases). Trimming took off 5 bases at V and 1 base at J, with 15 bases between the two ends. Germline values: CDR1 SNHLY, CDR2 FYNNEI. This CDR3 spans 15 amino acids.

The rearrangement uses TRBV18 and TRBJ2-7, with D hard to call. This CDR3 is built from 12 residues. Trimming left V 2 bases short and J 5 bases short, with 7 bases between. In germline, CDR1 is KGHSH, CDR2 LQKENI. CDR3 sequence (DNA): TGTGCCAGCTCACCATCTTCCGACGAGCAGTACTTC. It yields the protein CASSPSSDEQYF. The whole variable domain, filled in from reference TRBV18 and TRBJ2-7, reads NAGVMQNPRHLVRRRGQEARLRCSPMKGHSHVYWYRQLPEEGLKFMVYLQKENIIDESGMPKERFSAEFPKEGPSILRIQQVVRGDSAAYFCASSPSSDEQYFGPGTRLTVT.

The CDR3 loop reads CASSPRTSGNIYNEQFF. The CDR3 DNA reads TGTGCCAGCAGTCCTCGGACTAGCGGGAACATATACAATGAGCAGTTCTTC. The chain combines TRBV28 with TRBJ2-1, with 12 bases matching TRBD2. This CDR3 has 17 amino acids. Germline trimming cut 5 bases from V and 4 bases from J; bases unmatched to any gene: 9. Germline assignment: CDR1 MDHEN and CDR2 SYDVKM.

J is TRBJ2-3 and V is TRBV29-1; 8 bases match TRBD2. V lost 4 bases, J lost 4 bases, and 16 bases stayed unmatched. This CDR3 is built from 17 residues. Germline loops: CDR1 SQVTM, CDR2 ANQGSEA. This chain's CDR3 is CSVGPRGGAGFADTQYF. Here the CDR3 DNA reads TGCAGCGTTGGGCCCCGGGGGGGGGCGGGCTTCGCAGATACGCAGTATTTT.

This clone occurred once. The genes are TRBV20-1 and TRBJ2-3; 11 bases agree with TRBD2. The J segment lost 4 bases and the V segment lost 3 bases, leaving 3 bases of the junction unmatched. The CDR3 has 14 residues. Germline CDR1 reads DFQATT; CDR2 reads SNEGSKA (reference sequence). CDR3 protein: CSASSGRAADTQYF. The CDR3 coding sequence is TGCAGTGCTAGTAGCGGGAGGGCGGCAGATACGCAGTATTTT.

This CDR3 is CASSPGGAYNEQFF. CDR3 nucleotides: TGTGCCAGCAGTCCCGGGGGGGCGTACAATGAGCAGTTCTTC. The chain joins TRBV6-2 or TRBV6-3 to TRBJ2-1; 8 nucleotides agree with TRBD2. The germline CDR1 and CDR2 sequences are MNHEY and SVGEGT. V shed 5 bases and J 4 bases; nucleotides not matched to a gene: 4. The CDR3 is 14 amino acids.

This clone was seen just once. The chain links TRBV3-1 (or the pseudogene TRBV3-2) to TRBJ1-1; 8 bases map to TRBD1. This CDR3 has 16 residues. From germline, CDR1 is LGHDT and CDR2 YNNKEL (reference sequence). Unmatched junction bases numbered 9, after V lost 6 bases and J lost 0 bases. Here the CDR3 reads CASSKRGTGVNTEAFF. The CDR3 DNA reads TGTGCCAGCAGTAAAAGGGGGACAGGAGTGAACACTGAAGCTTTCTTT.

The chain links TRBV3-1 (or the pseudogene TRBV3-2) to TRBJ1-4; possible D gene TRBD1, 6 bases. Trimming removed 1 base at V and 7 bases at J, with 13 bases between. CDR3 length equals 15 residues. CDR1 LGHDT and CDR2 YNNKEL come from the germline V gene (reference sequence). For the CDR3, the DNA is TGTGCCAGCAGCCAAGCCCAGGGGCGCGGTGAAAAACTGTTTTTT. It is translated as CASSQAQGRGEKLFF.

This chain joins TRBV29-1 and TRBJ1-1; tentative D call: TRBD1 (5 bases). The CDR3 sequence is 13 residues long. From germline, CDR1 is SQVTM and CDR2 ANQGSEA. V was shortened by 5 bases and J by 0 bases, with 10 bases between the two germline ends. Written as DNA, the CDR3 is TGCAGCGTTTGGGGGGTGATGAACACTGAAGCTTTCTTT. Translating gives CSVWGVMNTEAFF.

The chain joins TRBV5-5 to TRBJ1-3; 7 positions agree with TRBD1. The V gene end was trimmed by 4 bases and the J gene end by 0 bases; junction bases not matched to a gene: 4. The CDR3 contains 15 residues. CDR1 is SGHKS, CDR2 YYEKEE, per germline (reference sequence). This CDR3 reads CASSRDSHSGNTIYF. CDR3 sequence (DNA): TGTGCCAGCAGCCGGGACAGCCACTCTGGAAACACCATATATTTT.

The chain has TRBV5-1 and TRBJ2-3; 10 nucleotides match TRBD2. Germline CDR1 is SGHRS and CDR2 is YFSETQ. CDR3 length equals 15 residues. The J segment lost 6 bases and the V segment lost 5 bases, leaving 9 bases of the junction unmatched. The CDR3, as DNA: TGCGCCAGCAGGGACTTAGCGGGGGGCCGCGATACGCAGTATTTT. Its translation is CASRDLAGGRDTQYF. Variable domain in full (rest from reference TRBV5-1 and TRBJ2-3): KAGVTQTPRYLIKTRGQQVTLSCSPISGHRSVSWYQQTPGQGLQFLFEYFSETQRNKGNFPGRFSGRQFSNSRSEMNVSTLELGDSALYLCASRDLAGGRDTQYFGPGTRLTVL.

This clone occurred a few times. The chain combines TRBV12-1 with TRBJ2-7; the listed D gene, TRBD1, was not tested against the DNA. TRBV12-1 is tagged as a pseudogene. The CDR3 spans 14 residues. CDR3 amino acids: CASSVRQGSYEQYV. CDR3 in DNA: TGTGCCAGCAGCGTTCGACAGGGCTCCTACGAGCAGTACGTC.

The CDR3 DNA is TGTGCCAGCAGCTCGCGATCGACTAGCGGGGGCAACATTCAGTACTTC. Translation gives CASSSRSTSGGNIQYF. J is TRBJ2-4 and V is TRBV7-2, with 12 positions matching TRBD2. Germline V lookup: CDR1 SGHTA, CDR2 FQGNSA. There are 16 residues in the CDR3. V trimming: 4 bases; J trimming: 7 bases; junction bases outside the gene matches: 8. The entire variable domain, with the rest obtained from reference TRBV7-2 and TRBJ2-4, is as follows: GAGVSQSPSNKVTEKGKDVELRCDPISGHTALYWYRQSLGQGLEFLIYFQGNSAPDKSGLPSDRFSAERTGGSVSTLTIQRTQQEDSAVYLCASSSRSTSGGNIQYFGAGTRLSVL.

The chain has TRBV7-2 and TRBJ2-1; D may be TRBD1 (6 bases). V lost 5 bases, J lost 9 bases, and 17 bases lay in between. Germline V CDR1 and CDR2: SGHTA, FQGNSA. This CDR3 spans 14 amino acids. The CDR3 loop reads CASSPQLQGTEQFF. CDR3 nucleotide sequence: TGTGCCAGCAGCCCCCAACTACAGGGTACTGAGCAGTTCTTC.

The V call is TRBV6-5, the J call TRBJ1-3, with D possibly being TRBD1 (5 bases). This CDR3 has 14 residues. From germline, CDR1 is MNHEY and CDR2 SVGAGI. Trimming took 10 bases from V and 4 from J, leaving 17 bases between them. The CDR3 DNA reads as TGTGCCACCAATGCCGGGGGAGACGGAAACACCATATATTTT. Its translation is CATNAGGDGNTIYF.

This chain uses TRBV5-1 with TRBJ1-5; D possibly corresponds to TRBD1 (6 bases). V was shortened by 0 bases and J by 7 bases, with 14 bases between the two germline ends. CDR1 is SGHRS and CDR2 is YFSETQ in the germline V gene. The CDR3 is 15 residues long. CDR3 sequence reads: CASSLAPSGEQPQHF. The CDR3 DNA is TGCGCCAGCAGCTTGGCCCCTTCAGGGGAACAGCCCCAGCATTTT.